Listed below are T cell receptor beta chains from one sample, sequenced in a study of shared clonotypes between healthy human individuals. TCRdb's table, derived via immunoSEQ multiplex PCR, lists solely in-frame clones and lacks some. The data show 1.5 million to 2.5 million clones, with approximately 94% seen just once and 1.2% held by the top ten. Specimen: naive CD8+ T cells sorted from blood. The receptors were sampled from a man aged 18 to 29 in good health. Both conserved end residues are part of each CDR3. Fields, in order: V gene, clone size, D gene, J gene, CDR3 protein, CDR3 DNA. D genes are given only for firm matches. Clone size, where shown, is once, few, many, or a class for clones that have expanded.

TRBV4-2,NA,TRBD2,TRBJ2-7,CASSQAGGTYEQYF,TGTGCCAGCAGCCAGGCGGGGGGTACCTACGAGCAGTACTTC
TRBV2,NA,TRBD2,TRBJ2-5,CASSEGPGLGRQETQYF,TGTGCCAGCAGTGAAGGCCCGGGACTAGGACGACAAGAGACCCAGTACTTC
TRBV16,few,NA,TRBJ1-1,CASSRVTEAFF,TGTGCCAGCAGCCGCGTCACGGAAGCTTTCTTT
TRBV2,NA,NA,TRBJ1-6,CASSEFPREPALHF,TGTGCCAGCAGTGAATTTCCTAGGGAGCCCGCCCTCCACTTT
TRBV7-9,once,TRBD2,TRBJ2-5,CASRSGGGQETQYF,TGTGCCAGCAGGTCAGGCGGGGGACAAGAGACCCAGTACTTC
TRBV15,NA,NA,TRBJ2-7,CATSRAKEGISYEQYF,TGTGCCACCAGCAGAGCCAAAGAGGGTATCTCCTACGAGCAGTACTTC
TRBV30,NA,TRBD1,TRBJ2-1,CAWSLGQGNEQFF,TGTGCCTGGTCTCTGGGACAGGGTAATGAGCAGTTCTTC
TRBV6-5,once,NA,TRBJ2-7,CASRGMGLSYEQYF,TGTGCCAGCAGGGGAATGGGGTTGAGCTACGAGCAGTACTTC
TRBV18,NA,NA,TRBJ1-1,CASSPLDSTNTEAFF,TGTGCCAGCTCACCTCTTGACAGTACGAACACTGAAGCTTTCTTT
TRBV14,NA,NA,TRBJ1-6,CASSQDLYNSPLHF,TGTGCCAGCAGCCAAGATCTGTATAATTCACCCCTCCACTTT
TRBV29-1,NA,TRBD2,TRBJ2-7,CSVVPLAGVYEQYF,TGCAGCGTTGTCCCGCTAGCGGGAGTCTACGAGCAGTACTTC
TRBV29-1,NA,NA,TRBJ2-2,CSVEFGWNTGELFF,TGCAGCGTTGAATTCGGGTGGAACACCGGGGAGCTGTTTTTT
TRBV28,NA,NA,TRBJ1-1,CASSLYVTDEAFF,TGTGCCAGCAGTTTATACGTCACCGATGAAGCTTTCTTT
TRBV6-4,few,TRBD1,TRBJ1-2,CASIVPRTGVDYGYTF,TGTGCCAGCATTGTACCTAGGACAGGGGTGGACTATGGCTACACCTTC
TRBV30,once,NA,TRBJ1-3,CAWSVPRGFSGNTIYF,TGTGCCTGGAGTGTACCAAGGGGATTCTCTGGAAACACCATATATTTT
TRBV9,NA,TRBD1,TRBJ2-7,CASSPVGGQVLYEQYF,TGTGCCAGCAGCCCGGTGGGGGGACAGGTGCTGTACGAGCAGTACTTC